One sample yielded the 14 T cell receptor beta chains listed below, sequenced in a study of T cell repertoires in cytomegalovirus infection. TCRdb passed the reads through MiXCR, listing each CDR3 protein once. The repertoire holds some 200,000 distinct CDR3 sequences, with approximately 19% as singletons. Sequenced material: PBMCs. Receptors were obtained from a human donor in good health (CMV status not recorded). Some clones in this sample may be carry-over from other donors' samples.

This clonotype was observed a handful of times. The rearrangement joins TRBV11-2 to TRBJ2-5, with D unresolved. This CDR3 spans 17 amino acids. CDR1 is SGHAT and CDR2 is FQNNGV in the germline V gene. The V end was cut by 5 bases, the J end by 0 bases, with 19 bases between. The DNA of the CDR3 is TGTGCCAGCAGCCTCGGACGTGCTATAATTCACCAAGAGACCCAGTACTTC. Translated, it gives CASSLGRAIIHQETQYF.

The rearrangement links TRBV29-1 to TRBJ2-7; D may match TRBD1 or TRBD2 (6 bases each). The CDR3 totals 14 residues. Germline CDR1 and CDR2: SQVTM and ANQGSEA. V was cut by 6 bases and J by 4 bases, with 19 bases left in between. The CDR3 loop reads CSVTGARSGYEQYF. Written as DNA, the CDR3 is TGCAGCGTGACGGGGGCCCGTTCTGGGTACGAGCAGTACTTC.

The chain links TRBV20-1 to TRBJ1-1; TRBD1 might be the D (5 bases). Germline CDR1 DFQATT, CDR2 SNEGSKA (reference sequence). V lost 4 bases to trimming and J lost 4 bases, with 13 bases between them. This CDR3 contains 13 residues. The chain's CDR3 is CSATGMRSTEAFF. In DNA, the CDR3 is TGCAGTGCTACAGGGATGCGGTCCACTGAAGCTTTCTTT.

This clonotype was observed a handful of times. The CDR3 coding sequence is TGCAGCGTTGATCTTGACTATGGCTACACCTTC. Translating gives CSVDLDYGYTF. V usage is TRBV29-1 and J usage is TRBJ1-2; D call uncertain. The CDR3 runs to 11 residues. With 3 bases removed from V and 3 bases from J, the gap between germline ends came to 5 bases. Per the germline V gene, CDR1 is SQVTM and CDR2 is ANQGSEA.

As to this clonotype: A read error may be the cause here, since a much bigger clone is one base away. The chain joins TRBV7-2 to TRBJ1-2; D ambiguous. The V gene lost 5 bases and the J gene lost 6 bases, with 7 bases spanning the gap. Germline loops: CDR1 SGHTA, CDR2 FQGNSA. This CDR3 contains 11 residues. For the CDR3, the DNA is TGTGCCAGCAGCGCGGTTGATGGCTACACCTTC. It is translated as CASSAVDGYTF.

This clonotype was picked up a small number of times. V gene TRBV29-1 combines with J gene TRBJ1-5; D gene unclear. V lost 4 bases to trimming and J lost 5 bases, with 9 bases between them. Germline V gives CDR1 SQVTM, CDR2 ANQGSEA. The CDR3 contains 12 residues. DNA of the CDR3: TGCAGCGTTGGCTCTGCCGATCAGCCCCAGCATTTT. Translation: CSVGSADQPQHF.

The V gene is TRBV28, the J gene TRBJ1-1; D might be TRBD1 (5 bases). The CDR3 loop spans 13 amino acids. V was clipped by 5 bases and J by 8 bases, with 15 bases between them. The germline gives CDR1 MDHEN, CDR2 SYDVKM. The CDR3 loop reads CASSGLNRWEAFF. DNA for the CDR3: TGTGCCAGCAGTGGCCTAAACAGGTGGGAAGCTTTCTTT.

This clonotype was detected many times. The rearrangement links TRBV7-2 to TRBJ2-7; 8 nucleotides line up with TRBD1. Germline CDR1 and CDR2: SGHTA and FQGNSA. The CDR3 is made up of 16 amino acids. V gave up 5 bases and J gave up 4 bases; unmatched junction bases: 13. CDR3 protein: CASSISQGAVSYEQYF. The CDR3 DNA sequence: TGTGCCAGCAGCATATCTCAGGGGGCGGTATCTTACGAGCAGTACTTC.

V gene TRBV5-4 combines with J gene TRBJ2-2, with D perhaps matching TRBD2 (5 bases). Germline CDR1 reads SGHNT; CDR2 reads YYREEE (reference sequence). The CDR3 totals 15 residues. The V end was cut by 1 base, the J end by 3 bases, with 10 bases between. CDR3 sequence reads: CASSLFGLDTGELFF. As DNA, the CDR3 is TGTGCCAGCAGCTTGTTCGGACTGGACACCGGGGAGCTGTTTTTT.

This sequence joins TRBV7-9 and TRBJ2-2, with D perhaps being TRBD1 or TRBD2 (6 bases each). The CDR3 extends over 15 amino acids. V lost 6 bases and J lost 2, with 13 bases in between. Germline CDR1 SEHNR, CDR2 FQNEAQ (reference sequence). As DNA, the CDR3 is TGTGCCAGCAGAGGGGGGCAGGGAAACACCGGGGAGCTGTTTTTT. This encodes CASRGGQGNTGELFF.

This clonotype has more than one count but fewer than ten. The V and J genes are TRBV7-9 and TRBJ2-1; D gene ambiguous. Germline assignment: CDR1 SEHNR and CDR2 FQNEAQ (reference sequence). V gave up 2 bases and J gave up 2 bases, with 7 bases separating them. CDR3 length: 14 residues. The CDR3 loop reads CASSLQTAYNEQFF. For the CDR3, the DNA is TGTGCCAGCAGCTTACAGACGGCCTACAATGAGCAGTTCTTC.

On this clonotype: The CDR3 does not end in the conserved phenylalanine or tryptophan, so this is likely a read error. The chain uses TRBV6-5 and TRBJ2-3; D could derive from TRBD1 or TRBD2 (5 bases each). This CDR3 spans 14 amino acids. The V end was cut by 7 bases, the J end by 6 bases, with 17 bases between. Germline loops: CDR1 MNHEY, CDR2 SVGAGI. As DNA, the CDR3 is TGTGCCAGCAAGTGGGCAGGGAGTAGGGATACGCAGTATTAT. Translation gives CASKWAGSRDTQYY.

V usage is TRBV27 and J usage is TRBJ2-5; D gene unclear. Germline V lookup: CDR1 MNHEY, CDR2 SMNVEV (reference sequence). V was cut by 5 bases and J by 5 bases, with 18 bases left in between. The CDR3 consists of 15 residues. CDR3 coding DNA: TGTGCCAGCAGTAGACGGAATTCGGTCTTCGAGACCCAGTACTTC. As protein: CASSRRNSVFETQYF.

This clonotype was counted only a few times. The chain joins TRBV7-2 to TRBJ1-5; the D gene is possibly TRBD1 (5 bases). The germline gives CDR1 SGHTA, CDR2 FQGNSA. The V and J ends lost 0 bases and 4 bases respectively, with 10 bases between them. The CDR3 spans 15 residues. CDR3 loop: CASSLADISNQPQHF. The DNA of the CDR3 is TGTGCCAGCAGCTTAGCGGACATCTCGAATCAGCCCCAGCATTTT.